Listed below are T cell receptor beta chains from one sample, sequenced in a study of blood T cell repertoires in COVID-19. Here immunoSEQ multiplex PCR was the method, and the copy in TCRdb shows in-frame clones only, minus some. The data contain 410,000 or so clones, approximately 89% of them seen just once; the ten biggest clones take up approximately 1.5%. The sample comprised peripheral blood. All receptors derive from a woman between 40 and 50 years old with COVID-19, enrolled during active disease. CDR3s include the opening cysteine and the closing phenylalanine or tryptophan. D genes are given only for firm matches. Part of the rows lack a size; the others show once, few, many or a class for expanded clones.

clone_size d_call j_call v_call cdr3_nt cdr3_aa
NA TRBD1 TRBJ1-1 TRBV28 TGTGCCAGCAGTTTGGGGGACAGGGACATGAACACTGAAGCTTTCTTT CASSLGDRDMNTEAFF
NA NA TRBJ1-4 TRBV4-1 TGCGCCAGCAGCCATCCCGGTCCGGGAGGAAAACTGTTTTTT CASSHPGPGGKLFF
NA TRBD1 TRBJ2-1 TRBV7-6 TGTGCCAGCAGCGCGCGACAGGGGATCTCCTACAATGAGCAGTTCTTC CASSARQGISYNEQFF
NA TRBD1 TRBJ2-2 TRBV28 TGTGCCAGTCTCCTGACAGGGCCCTCCACCGGGGAGCTGTTTTTT CASLLTGPSTGELFF
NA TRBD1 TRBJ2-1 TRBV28 TGTGCCAGCAGTTTTTGGGGGACAGAGTCCTACAATGAGCAGTTCTTC CASSFWGTESYNEQFF
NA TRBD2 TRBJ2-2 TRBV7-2 TGTGCCAGCAGCTTAATGCTAGCGGACACCGGGGAGCTGTTTTTT CASSLMLADTGELFF
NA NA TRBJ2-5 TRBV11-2 TGTGCCAGCAGCTTAGGGACTAGGGGGGCAGGTGAGACCCAGTACTTC CASSLGTRGAGETQYF
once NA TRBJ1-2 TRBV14 TGTGCCAGCACGCCGGGGGGCGGAACCTATGGCTACACCTTC CASTPGGGTYGYTF
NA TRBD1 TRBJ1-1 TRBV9 TGTGCCAGCAGCGTTTCGACAGGGTTGAACACTGAAGCTTTCTTT CASSVSTGLNTEAFF
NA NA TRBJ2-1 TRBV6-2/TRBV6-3 TGTGCCAGCAGTCTTAGGGGGTCCTACAATGAGCAGTTCTTC CASSLRGSYNEQFF